The 22 T cell receptor beta chains in this list originate from one sample, sequenced in a study of CD8+ T cells in alopecia areata. Treatment reported: oral pan-JAK inhibitor, 5-10 mg twice daily. TCR sequencing used cDNA made by reverse transcription of extracted RNA. Profiling relied on immunoSEQ multiplex PCR, and the TCRdb table lists in-frame clones only, not all of them. The table records about 120,000 clones, about 50% of them present only once. The sequenced sample was CD4+ T cells sorted from blood, obtained at week 4, from a patient treated with tofacitinib. The receptor set was obtained from a human donor with alopecia areata.

The chain joins TRBV10-3 to TRBJ1-4, with 7 bases matching TRBD1. Germline CDR1 reads ENHRY; CDR2 reads SYGVKD. The CDR3 totals 14 residues. V trimming: 8 bases; J trimming: 8 bases; junction bases outside the gene matches: 11. The CDR3 protein is CAIRPAGGDEKLFF. In DNA, the CDR3 is TGTGCCATCCGACCCGCAGGGGGGGACGAAAAACTGTTTTTT.

The rearrangement uses TRBV29-1 and TRBJ2-7; D unclear. V was trimmed by 7 bases and J by 2 bases, leaving 24 bases between them. This CDR3 is built from 16 residues. Germline CDR1 and CDR2: SQVTM and ANQGSEA. The DNA for the CDR3 is TGCAGCGCGAGGACCCGAAATCACCCCTTGGCCTACGAGCAGTACTTC. It encodes CSARTRNHPLAYEQYF.

The chain is built from TRBV29-1 and TRBJ2-7, with D tentatively TRBD1 (6 bases). The CDR3 covers 12 residues. The V gene's germline CDR1 is SQVTM and CDR2 ANQGSEA. Trimming shortened V by 8 bases and J by 3 bases, and 14 bases separated the two germline ends. CDR3 nucleotides: TGCAGCCCAAGAGGACAGTTCTACGAGCAGTACTTC. This translates into CSPRGQFYEQYF.

The chain recombines TRBV7-8 with TRBJ1-1; a weak D match, TRBD1 (5 bases). This CDR3 spans 15 amino acids. The germline V gene encodes CDR1 SGHVS and CDR2 FQNEAQ. Trimming took 5 bases from V and 6 from J, leaving 19 bases between them. The CDR3 region has the DNA TGTGCCAGCAGCCCCCGGGGGTGGGGCGAAGCTGAAGCTTTCTTT. Translating gives CASSPRGWGEAEAFF. Looking up the rest from reference TRBV7-8 and TRBJ1-1 gives the full variable domain: GAGVSQSPRYKVAKRGQDVALRCDPISGHVSLFWYQQALGQGPEFLTYFQNEAQLDKSGLPSDRFFAERPEGSVSTLKIQRTQQEDSAVYLCASSPRGWGEAEAFFGQGTRLTVV.

The chain links TRBV5-1 to TRBJ1-2, with 9 bases identical to TRBD1. The CDR3 is 13 residues long. CDR1 and CDR2 (germline): SGHRS, YFSETQ. Germline trimming cut 4 bases from V and 12 bases from J; bases unmatched to any gene: 10. Here the CDR3 DNA reads TGCGCCAGCAGCATGGGGACAGGGTTTGTGGACACCTTC. This translates into CASSMGTGFVDTF.

The chain has TRBV9 and TRBJ2-5; the D call may be TRBD1 or TRBD2 (5 bases each). V lost 0 bases and J lost 5, with 11 bases in between. The germline V gene has CDR1 SGDLS and CDR2 YYNGEE. This CDR3 has 14 residues. For the CDR3, the DNA is TGTGCCAGCAGCGTAGCAGGGAGTCAGGAGACCCAGTACTTC. It is translated as CASSVAGSQETQYF.

There are a few counts of this clone. The chain employs TRBV4-1 and TRBJ2-7; D tentatively fits TRBD1 or TRBD2 (5 bases each). The CDR3 runs 14 residues. From germline, CDR1 is MGHRA and CDR2 YSYEKL. The V and J ends lost 1 base and 6 bases respectively, with 13 bases between them. CDR3: CASSQGGISLEQYF. The CDR3 coding sequence is TGCGCCAGCAGCCAAGGGGGGATCTCTCTCGAGCAGTACTTC.

The chain carries TRBV4-1 and TRBJ1-1; D gene unclear. Per the germline V gene, CDR1 is MGHRA and CDR2 is YSYEKL. Trimming took off 1 base at V and 13 bases at J, with 13 bases between the two ends. The length of the CDR3 is 12 residues. This CDR3 reads CASSQVGHGGFF. The CDR3 DNA follows: TGCGCCAGCAGCCAAGTCGGGCACGGAGGTTTCTTT.

This clone was counted between two and nine times. The CDR3 loop is CSVGTGPWGYGYTF. The CDR3 nucleotides are TGCAGCGTCGGGACAGGGCCTTGGGGGTATGGCTACACCTTC. The chain combines TRBV29-1 with TRBJ1-2, with 9 positions matching TRBD1. J was trimmed by 5 bases and V by 6 bases; bases with no gene match: 10. The CDR3 length is 14 residues. Germline V gene sequence: CDR1 SQVTM, CDR2 ANQGSEA.

The gene calls are TRBV18 and TRBJ2-7, with D hard to call. This CDR3 has 16 residues. Trimming took 1 base from V and 4 from J, leaving 17 bases between them. The germline V gene encodes CDR1 KGHSH and CDR2 LQKENI. This CDR3 is CASSPRLDPYTYEQYF. The CDR3, as DNA: TGTGCCAGCTCACCACGGTTGGACCCTTACACTTACGAGCAGTACTTC.

The rearrangement links TRBV4-2 to TRBJ2-2; D is unclear. The CDR3 has 12 residues. CDR1 and CDR2 from the germline V gene are LGHNA and YNFKEQ. The V end was cut by 1 base, the J end by 6 bases, with 3 bases between. The CDR3 DNA reads as TGTGCCAGCAGCCAAGTAGCCGGGGAGCTGTTTTTT. Encoded protein: CASSQVAGELFF.

As for this clone: At the DNA level, this CDR3 is encoded by other sequences in the same sample as well. This chain connects TRBV18 to TRBJ1-5, with unresolved D. This CDR3 spans 13 amino acids. Trimming shortened V by 3 bases and J by 4 bases, and 7 bases separated the two germline ends. Germline V lookup: CDR1 KGHSH, CDR2 LQKENI. The CDR3 DNA follows: TGTGCCAGCTCACCGGATAGGAATCAGCCCCAGCATTTT. Translation gives CASSPDRNQPQHF.

The chain has TRBV29-1 and TRBJ2-5, with 8 bases aligning to TRBD2. Germline CDR1 SQVTM, CDR2 ANQGSEA. The CDR3 contains 16 residues. V shed 4 bases, J shed 5 bases, and the junction held 15 bases outside the gene matches. CDR3 sequence reads: CSVAHRLASRRETQYF. The CDR3 DNA reads as TGCAGCGTTGCCCACAGACTAGCGTCCCGCAGGGAGACCCAGTACTTC.

In DNA, the CDR3 is TGCAGCGTCGGACAGCCCCAAGAGACCCAGTACTTC. Translating it yields CSVGQPQETQYF. The chain employs TRBV29-1 and TRBJ2-5; D perhaps matches TRBD1 (6 bases). Germline V gene sequence: CDR1 SQVTM, CDR2 ANQGSEA. This CDR3 region has 12 residues. V lost 6 bases, J lost 1 base, and 9 bases lay in between.

This chain connects TRBV5-1 to TRBJ1-1; D gene uncertain. CDR1 is SGHRS, CDR2 YFSETQ, per germline. Trimming removed 2 bases from V and 1 base from J, with 6 bases in between. CDR3 size: 13 residues. The CDR3 DNA follows: TGCGCCAGCAGCTTCAACAGGAACACTGAAGCTTTCTTT. The encoded protein is CASSFNRNTEAFF.

This CDR3 reads CASRYQAALSTDTQYF. CDR3 nucleotide sequence: TGTGCCAGCAGGTACCAAGCAGCCCTTAGCACAGATACGCAGTATTTT. The chain links TRBV5-5 to TRBJ2-3; D is uncertain. This CDR3 is built from 16 residues. Germline V gives CDR1 SGHKS, CDR2 YYEKEE (reference sequence). The ends were cut back, 5 bases at V and 0 bases at J, with 16 bases in the middle. Together with reference TRBV5-5 and TRBJ2-3, the CDR3 gives the full variable domain: DAGVTQSPTHLIKTRGQQVTLRCSPISGHKSVSWYQQVLGQGPQFIFQYYEKEERGRGNFPDRFSARQFPNYSSELNVNALLLGDSALYLCASRYQAALSTDTQYFGPGTRLTVL.

The gene calls are TRBV5-1 and TRBJ2-7, with D perhaps matching TRBD2 (6 bases). The CDR3 length is 15 residues. Trimming removed 5 bases from V and 0 bases from J, with 15 bases in between. Germline assignment: CDR1 SGHRS and CDR2 YFSETQ. The CDR3: CASSIGGINSYEQYF. CDR3 DNA sequence: TGCGCCAGCAGTATCGGCGGGATTAACTCCTACGAGCAGTACTTC.

This chain links TRBV19 with TRBJ1-1; TRBD1 agrees at 8 bases. V lost 5 bases to trimming and J lost 1 base; unmatched junction nucleotides: 6. CDR1 and CDR2 from the germline V gene are LNHDA and SQIVND (reference sequence). This CDR3 spans 15 amino acids. The CDR3 loop is CASSPRTGRNTEAFF. The CDR3 DNA reads as TGTGCCAGTAGTCCCCGGACAGGGAGGAACACTGAAGCTTTCTTT.

This clone was counted once. The chain carries TRBV7-9 and TRBJ2-7; D is perhaps TRBD1 (5 bases). The CDR3 runs 14 residues. Trimming pared 1 base from V and 7 bases from J, leaving 14 bases between. Germline V gene sequence: CDR1 SEHNR, CDR2 FQNEAQ (reference sequence). CDR3 DNA: TGTGCCAGCAGCTTAGACGCAGGGCTAAGGGAGCAGTACTTC. Translation gives CASSLDAGLREQYF.

A few counts support this clone. The chain recombines TRBV23-1 with TRBJ2-5; possibly TRBD1 or TRBD2 for D (5 bases each). TRBV23-1 is placed among ORFs of uncertain function. The germline V and J ends were trimmed by 0 bases and 4 bases, with 12 bases remaining between them. The CDR3 loop spans 15 amino acids. Here the CDR3 DNA reads TGCGCCAGCAGTCAATCGAGGGACGGCCCAGAGACCCAGTACTTC. It translates to CASSQSRDGPETQYF.

The CDR3 coding sequence is TGCAGCGTTAATGGCAGTCCTTACAATGAGCAGTTCTTC. Translation: CSVNGSPYNEQFF. The chain has TRBV29-1 and TRBJ2-1; D call uncertain. This CDR3 comprises 13 residues. Germline V gene lookup returns CDR1 SQVTM and CDR2 ANQGSEA. The V gene lost 5 bases and the J gene lost 4 bases, with 12 bases spanning the gap.

The chain is built from TRBV6-5 and TRBJ1-1; 7 bases map to TRBD1. V dropped 2 bases and J dropped 4; count of bases not matched to a gene: 10. Germline V lookup: CDR1 MNHEY, CDR2 SVGAGI. CDR3 length equals 16 residues. The CDR3 DNA is TGTGCCAGCAGTTACGCCGAGGGGGCGCGGGGCACTGAAGCTTTCTTT. This codes for CASSYAEGARGTEAFF.